This TCR beta chain came from a study of cytotoxic CD8 clonotypes in ibrutinib-treated CLL. Across the whole study: Around 25 partial and 2 complete responses; at median approximately 68 months, roughly 15 remitted, roughly 12 progressed.

Assay used: immunoSEQ multiplex PCR; TCRdb lists only in-frame clones, some missing. The sample has more than 45,000 clones; roughly 83% are singletons. The V end lost 1 base, the J end lost 1 base, and 8 bases lay between the germline ends. Germline CDR1 and CDR2: KGHSH and LQKENI. The CDR3 totals 15 residues. This TCR was recovered from a human donor with chronic lymphocytic leukemia. This specimen consisted of PBMCs, obtained after 24 months of ibrutinib treatment. The chain joins TRBV18 to TRBJ1-3, with D possibly TRBD1 on 5 matching bases. The CDR3 nucleotides are TGTGCCAGCTCACCACAAGGGGTTTCTGGAAACACCATATATTTT. Its protein is CASSPQGVSGNTIYF.